The clone carrying this TCR beta chain was observed a single time. The antigen is unknown. CD4+ T cells from unexposed donors were obtained before the COVID-19 pandemic (2011-2018). Isolation of CD4+ T cells took place after less than 11 days in culture. Cells permitting, SARS-CoV-2 S/N and four cold-coronavirus spikes were tested on unexposed-donor CD4+ T cells. Clones were read by immunoSEQ multiplex PCR, and TCRdb kept only the in-frame ones, dropping some. The sample shows 30,000 or so clones, around 79% of them seen only once. The data were taken from a study of CD4 T cells in relation to SARS-CoV-2 and coronaviruses. Looking at the study overall: PBMCs were cultured with antigen for roughly 11 days before TCR beta sequencing.

The CDR3 runs to 16 residues. Germline V gene data show CDR1 as SGHVS and CDR2 as FQNEAQ. V was trimmed by 2 bases and J by 4 bases, leaving 14 bases between them. The sequence was collected from a human donor in good health. The specimen was CD4+ T cells from PBMCs, cultured in vitro. This chain links TRBV7-8 with TRBJ2-2; a possible D gene is TRBD2 (6 bases). This CDR3 reads CASSLRAGTITGELFF. DNA of the CDR3: TGTGCCAGCAGCTTACGAGCGGGTACGATCACCGGGGAGCTGTTTTTT.